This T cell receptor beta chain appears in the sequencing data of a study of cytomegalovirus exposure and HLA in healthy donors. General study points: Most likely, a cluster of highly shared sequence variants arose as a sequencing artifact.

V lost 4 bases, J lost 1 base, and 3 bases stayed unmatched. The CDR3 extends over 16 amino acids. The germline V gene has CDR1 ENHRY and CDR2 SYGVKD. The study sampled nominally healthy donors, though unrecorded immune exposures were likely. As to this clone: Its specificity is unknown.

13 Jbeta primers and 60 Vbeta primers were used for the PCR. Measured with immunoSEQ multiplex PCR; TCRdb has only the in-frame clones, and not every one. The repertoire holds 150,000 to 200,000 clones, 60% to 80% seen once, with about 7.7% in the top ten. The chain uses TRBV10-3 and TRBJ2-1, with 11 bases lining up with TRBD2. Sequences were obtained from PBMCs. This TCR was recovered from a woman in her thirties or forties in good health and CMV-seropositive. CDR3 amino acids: CAISATSGSSYNEQFF. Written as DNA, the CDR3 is TGTGCCATCAGTGCAACTAGCGGGAGTTCCTACAATGAGCAGTTCTTC.